This TCR beta chain was documented in a study of T cell changes during pregnancy in multiple sclerosis. The data were produced by immunoSEQ multiplex PCR, yet TCRdb's version contains in-frame clones alone and is incomplete. The repertoire has 50,000 to 65,000 clones, nearly 95% of them found once; the top ten carry about 0.93%. The specimen comprised peripheral blood, sampled in the first trimester of pregnancy. This receptor was obtained from a female donor with multiple sclerosis, enrolled in a pregnancy study.

CDR3: CASSRGGRPSYEQYF. Here the CDR3 DNA reads TGTGCCAGCAGCCGGGGGGGGAGGCCCTCCTACGAGCAGTACTTC. The chain employs TRBV9 and TRBJ2-7, with TRBD2 matching 8 bases. Germline V CDR1 and CDR2: SGDLS, YYNGEE. CDR3 size: 15 residues. After removal of 4 bases from V and 0 bases from J, the junction contained 6 bases not matched to a gene.